What follows are 20 T cell receptor beta chains derived from one specimen sequenced in a study of cytomegalovirus exposure and HLA in healthy donors. Measured with immunoSEQ multiplex PCR; TCRdb has only the in-frame clones, and not every one. The table lists tens of thousands of clones, roughly 96% of them singletons, with around 2.2% in the top ten. Sequencing was performed on PBMCs. These receptors were taken from a man aged 18 to 29 in good health and CMV-seronegative.

J is TRBJ1-2 and V is TRBV2; D perhaps matches TRBD1 (6 bases). Deletions cut 7 bases from V and 4 bases from J, with 16 bases between. The CDR3 length is 14 residues. Germline CDR1 reads SNHLY; CDR2 reads FYNNEI. The CDR3 DNA follows: TGTGCCAGCATCCCCGGGACACAAGCCTATGGCTACACCTTC. This translates into CASIPGTQAYGYTF.

This clone was found once. The chain joins TRBV6-5 to TRBJ2-2, with 7 bases fitting TRBD1. This CDR3 is built from 14 residues. Germline lookup yields CDR1 MNHEY and CDR2 SVGAGI. V trimming: 10 bases; J trimming: 0 bases; junction bases outside the gene matches: 5. In DNA, the CDR3 is TGTGCCACTGATAGGGGGCCGAACACCGGGGAGCTGTTTTTT. It codes for CATDRGPNTGELFF.

The rearrangement links TRBV11-2 to TRBJ2-7, with a tentative D call TRBD2 (5 bases). CDR1 is SGHAT, CDR2 FQNNGV, per germline. The CDR3 runs to 13 residues. The germline V and J ends were trimmed by 4 bases and 2 bases, with 9 bases remaining between them. Written as DNA, the CDR3 is TGTGCCAGCAGCTCCGTGGGAGCCTACGAGCAGTACTTC. This translates into CASSSVGAYEQYF. The full variable domain, its missing parts supplied by reference TRBV11-2 and TRBJ2-7, is EAGVAQSPRYKIIEKRQSVAFWCNPISGHATLYWYQQILGQGPKLLIQFQNNGVVDDSQLPKDRFSAERLKGVDSTLKIQPAKLEDSAVYLCASSSVGAYEQYFGPGTRLTVT.

This chain links TRBV18 with TRBJ2-1, with TRBD1 identical over 8 bases. V gave up 5 bases and J gave up 8 bases; unmatched junction bases: 20. The length of the CDR3 is 18 residues. Germline V gene sequence: CDR1 KGHSH, CDR2 LQKENI. CDR3 residues: CASSTGTGGAVNGYEQFF. The CDR3 DNA reads as TGTGCCAGCTCAACGGGTACAGGGGGAGCGGTCAACGGCTATGAGCAGTTCTTC.

The chain combines TRBV6-5 with TRBJ1-1; D gene uncertain. Trimming left V 4 bases short and J 1 base short, with 7 bases between. The germline gives CDR1 MNHEY, CDR2 SVGAGI. The CDR3 contains 13 residues. The CDR3 DNA is TGTGCCAGCAGTTTGGCGGGGAACACTGAAGCTTTCTTT. Translated: CASSLAGNTEAFF.

CDR3 bases: TGTGCCTGGAAAATCCTCCCTCACCAAACAGACTATGGCTACACCTTC. As protein: CAWKILPHQTDYGYTF. V gene TRBV30 combines with J gene TRBJ1-2; D is unresolved. V lost 4 bases, J lost 3 bases, and 21 bases lay in between. Germline CDR1 GTSNPN, CDR2 SVGIG (reference sequence). The CDR3 extends over 16 amino acids.

The CDR3 DNA follows: TGTGCCAGCAGCACTTTGACAGGTTCCCACGAGCAGTACTTC. Its translation is CASSTLTGSHEQYF. The chain uses TRBV11-2 and TRBJ2-7, with D possibly TRBD1 on 6 matching bases. The CDR3 totals 14 residues. The ends were cut back, 5 bases at V and 5 bases at J, with 16 bases in the middle. Germline assignment: CDR1 SGHAT and CDR2 FQNNGV.

The V and J genes are TRBV5-4 and TRBJ2-7, with 10 bases fitting TRBD1. The CDR3 sequence is 15 residues long. Germline trimming cut 4 bases from V and 2 bases from J; bases unmatched to any gene: 6. In germline, CDR1 is SGHNT, CDR2 YYREEE (reference sequence). CDR3 sequence (DNA): TGTGCCAGCAGCGTGGGACAGGGGTTTACCTACGAGCAGTACTTC. This sequence encodes CASSVGQGFTYEQYF.

CDR3 in amino acids: CASSPRGGSDTGELFF. The CDR3 nucleotides are TGTGCCAGCTCACCACGGGGCGGGAGTGACACCGGGGAGCTGTTTTTT. The J gene is TRBJ2-2, the V gene TRBV18; the match to TRBD2 covers 7 bases. The germline V gene has CDR1 KGHSH and CDR2 LQKENI. Trimming cost V 1 base and J 3 bases; bases outside gene matches: 5. The CDR3 length is 16 residues.

This sequence joins TRBV6-6 and TRBJ1-2; D is ambiguous. There are 12 residues in the CDR3. CDR1 and CDR2 (germline): MNHNY, SVGAGI (reference sequence). V was pared by 10 bases and J by 0 bases, with 9 bases between. CDR3 protein: CATSEANYGYTF. The DNA of the CDR3 is TGTGCCACCTCAGAAGCTAACTATGGCTACACCTTC.

V and J are TRBV10-3 and TRBJ2-2; 9 bases map to TRBD2. Germline V lookup: CDR1 ENHRY, CDR2 SYGVKD. J gave up 4 bases and V 8 bases, and 11 bases lay outside the gene matches. The CDR3 is 16 residues long. CDR3 sequence reads: CAISGRAGGATGELFF. DNA for the CDR3: TGTGCCATCTCAGGGAGAGCGGGAGGAGCCACCGGGGAGCTGTTTTTT.

The chain is built from TRBV27 and TRBJ1-1; maybe TRBD1 (5 bases). Per the germline V gene, CDR1 is MNHEY and CDR2 is SMNVEV (reference sequence). V lost 5 bases and J 6 bases, leaving 16 bases between the germline ends. The CDR3 runs to 14 residues. CDR3 bases: TGTGCCAGCAGTGTTGTGGGGGACTGGGCTGAAGCTTTCTTT. This sequence encodes CASSVVGDWAEAFF.

CDR3 in amino acids: CASSLVRRGLAGIRSYNEQFF. The CDR3 DNA reads as TGCGCCAGCAGCTTGGTAAGGCGAGGACTAGCGGGAATCCGCTCCTACAATGAGCAGTTCTTC. The rearrangement uses TRBV5-1 and TRBJ2-1; 12 nucleotides match TRBD2. CDR1 and CDR2 (germline): SGHRS, YFSETQ. The length of the CDR3 is 21 residues. Trimming at V came to 0 bases and at J to 0 bases, leaving 13 bases not matched to a gene.

The chain has TRBV10-2 and TRBJ1-2, with D tentatively TRBD1 (6 bases). V lost 7 bases, J lost 3 bases, and 27 bases lay in between. The length of the CDR3 is 18 residues. The germline gives CDR1 WSHSY, CDR2 SAAADI. The CDR3 DNA is TGCGCCAGCACCTATGAGACGGCCCAAGAAGGGGGAGACTATGGCTACACCTTC. This sequence encodes CASTYETAQEGGDYGYTF.

The V gene is TRBV4-1, the J gene TRBJ2-1; 10 bases line up with TRBD2. V was pared by 0 bases and J by 8 bases, with 7 bases of the junction left unmatched. The CDR3 totals 16 residues. Germline values: CDR1 MGHRA, CDR2 YSYEKL. CDR3 region: CASSQDRLAGEDEQFF. CDR3 sequence (DNA): TGCGCCAGCAGCCAAGATCGTCTAGCGGGAGAGGATGAGCAGTTCTTC.

With respect to this clone: Other DNA sequences within the sample encode an identical CDR3. J is TRBJ1-1 and V is TRBV27; D uncertain. Germline CDR1 and CDR2: MNHEY and SMNVEV (reference sequence). Trimming pared 0 bases from V and 1 base from J, leaving 3 bases between. This CDR3 region has 13 residues. The CDR3 sequence is CASSLSRNTEAFF. CDR3 DNA: TGTGCCAGCAGTTTATCCAGGAACACTGAAGCTTTCTTT.

The chain recombines TRBV4-2 with TRBJ2-7; 7 bases match TRBD1. Germline CDR1 LGHNA, CDR2 YNFKEQ. V was clipped by 4 bases and J by 4 bases; unmatched bases: 4. The CDR3 totals 13 residues. Written as DNA, the CDR3 is TGTGCCAGCAGCCCAGACAGGGCGTACGAGCAGTACTTC. It specifies CASSPDRAYEQYF.

The genes are TRBV11-2 and TRBJ1-1, with D tentatively TRBD1 (5 bases). This CDR3 spans 13 amino acids. Germline CDR1 reads SGHAT; CDR2 reads FQNNGV. Trimming stripped 5 bases from V and 3 bases from J, with 10 bases between. CDR3 sequence: CASSRGIDTEAFF. The DNA of the CDR3 is TGTGCCAGCAGCCGGGGGATCGACACTGAAGCTTTCTTT.

The chain has TRBV28 and TRBJ1-2; weak D call: TRBD1 (5 bases). From germline, CDR1 is MDHEN and CDR2 SYDVKM. The V and J ends lost 7 bases and 8 bases respectively, with 14 bases between them. This CDR3 is 12 amino acids long. This chain's CDR3 is CASTQGARGYTF. CDR3 nucleotides: TGTGCCAGCACTCAAGGGGCGCGGGGCTACACCTTC.

The chain combines TRBV9 with TRBJ2-1, with 16 bases that match TRBD2. With 4 bases clipped from V and 6 bases from J, the junction kept 4 bases outside the gene matches. This CDR3 contains 16 residues. The germline V gene encodes CDR1 SGDLS and CDR2 YYNGEE. The CDR3 nucleotides read TGTGCCAGCAGCCCGGGGACTAGCGGGAGGGTCAATGAGCAGTTCTTC. This sequence encodes CASSPGTSGRVNEQFF.